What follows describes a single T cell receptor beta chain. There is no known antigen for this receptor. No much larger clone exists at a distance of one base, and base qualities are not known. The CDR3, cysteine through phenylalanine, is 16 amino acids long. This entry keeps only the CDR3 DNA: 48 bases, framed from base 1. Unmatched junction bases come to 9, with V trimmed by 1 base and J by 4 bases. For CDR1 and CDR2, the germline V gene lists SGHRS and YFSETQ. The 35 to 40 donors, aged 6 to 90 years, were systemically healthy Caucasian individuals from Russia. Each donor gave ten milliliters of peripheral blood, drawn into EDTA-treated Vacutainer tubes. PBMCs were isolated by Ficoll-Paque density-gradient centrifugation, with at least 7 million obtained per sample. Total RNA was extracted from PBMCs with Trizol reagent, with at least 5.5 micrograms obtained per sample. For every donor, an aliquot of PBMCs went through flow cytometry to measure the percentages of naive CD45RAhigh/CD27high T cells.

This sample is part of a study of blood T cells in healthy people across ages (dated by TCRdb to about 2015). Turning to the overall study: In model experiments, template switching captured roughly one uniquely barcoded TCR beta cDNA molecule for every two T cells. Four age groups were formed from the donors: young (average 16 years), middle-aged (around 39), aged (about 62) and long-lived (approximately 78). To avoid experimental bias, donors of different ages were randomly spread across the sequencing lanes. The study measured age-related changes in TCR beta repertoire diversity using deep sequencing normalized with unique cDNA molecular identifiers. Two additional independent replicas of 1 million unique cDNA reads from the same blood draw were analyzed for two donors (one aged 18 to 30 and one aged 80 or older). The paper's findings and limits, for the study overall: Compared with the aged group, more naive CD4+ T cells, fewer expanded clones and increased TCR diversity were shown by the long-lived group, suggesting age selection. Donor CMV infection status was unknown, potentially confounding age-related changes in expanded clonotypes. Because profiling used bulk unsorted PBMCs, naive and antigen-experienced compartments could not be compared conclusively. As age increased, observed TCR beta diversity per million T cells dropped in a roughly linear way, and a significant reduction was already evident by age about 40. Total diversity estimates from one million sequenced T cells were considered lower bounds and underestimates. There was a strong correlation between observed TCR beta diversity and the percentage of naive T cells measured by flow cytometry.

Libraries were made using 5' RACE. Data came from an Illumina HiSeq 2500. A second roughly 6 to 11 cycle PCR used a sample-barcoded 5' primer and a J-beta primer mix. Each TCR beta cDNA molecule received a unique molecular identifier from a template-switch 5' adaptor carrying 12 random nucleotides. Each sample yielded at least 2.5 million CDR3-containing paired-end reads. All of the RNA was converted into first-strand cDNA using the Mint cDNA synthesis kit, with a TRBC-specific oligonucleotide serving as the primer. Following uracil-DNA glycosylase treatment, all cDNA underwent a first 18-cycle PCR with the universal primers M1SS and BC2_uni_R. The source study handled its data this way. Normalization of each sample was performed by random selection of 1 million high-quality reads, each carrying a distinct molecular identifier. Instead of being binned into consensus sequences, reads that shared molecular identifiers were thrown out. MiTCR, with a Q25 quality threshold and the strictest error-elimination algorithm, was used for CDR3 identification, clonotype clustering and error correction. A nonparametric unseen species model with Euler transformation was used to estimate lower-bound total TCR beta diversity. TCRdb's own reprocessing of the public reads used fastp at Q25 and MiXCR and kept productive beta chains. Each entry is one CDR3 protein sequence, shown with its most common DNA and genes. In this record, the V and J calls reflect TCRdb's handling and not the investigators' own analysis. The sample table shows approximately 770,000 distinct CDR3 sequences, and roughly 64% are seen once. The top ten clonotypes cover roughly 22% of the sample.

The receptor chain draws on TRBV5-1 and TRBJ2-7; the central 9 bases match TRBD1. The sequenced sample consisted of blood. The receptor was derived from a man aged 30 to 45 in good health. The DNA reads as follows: TGCGCCAGCAGCTTGCGTCCTGGACAGGGGACATACGAGCAGTACTTC. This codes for CASSLRPGQGTYEQYF.